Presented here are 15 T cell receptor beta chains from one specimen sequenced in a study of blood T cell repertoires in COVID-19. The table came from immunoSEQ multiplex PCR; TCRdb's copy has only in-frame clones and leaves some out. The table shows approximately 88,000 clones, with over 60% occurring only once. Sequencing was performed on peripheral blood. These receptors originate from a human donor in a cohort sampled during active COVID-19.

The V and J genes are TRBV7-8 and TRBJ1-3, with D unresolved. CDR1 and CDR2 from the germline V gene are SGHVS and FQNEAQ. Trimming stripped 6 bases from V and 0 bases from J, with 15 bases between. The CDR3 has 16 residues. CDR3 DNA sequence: TGTGCCAGCAGGGATGAGATTATAGCCTCTGGAAACACCATATATTTT. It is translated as CASRDEIIASGNTIYF.

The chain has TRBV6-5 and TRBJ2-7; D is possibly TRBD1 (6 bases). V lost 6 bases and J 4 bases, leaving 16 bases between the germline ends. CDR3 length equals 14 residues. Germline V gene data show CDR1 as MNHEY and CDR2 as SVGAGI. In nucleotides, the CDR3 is TGTGCCAGCAGCCTGACAGGAGTAAATTACGAGCAGTACTTC. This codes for CASSLTGVNYEQYF.

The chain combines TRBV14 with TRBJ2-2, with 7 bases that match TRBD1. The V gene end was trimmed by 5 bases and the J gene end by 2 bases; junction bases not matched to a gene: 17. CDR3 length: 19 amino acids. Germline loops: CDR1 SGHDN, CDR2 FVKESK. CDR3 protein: CASSTTPRQGVRNTGELFF. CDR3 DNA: TGTGCCAGCAGCACCACACCTCGACAGGGAGTTCGTAACACCGGGGAGCTGTTTTTT.

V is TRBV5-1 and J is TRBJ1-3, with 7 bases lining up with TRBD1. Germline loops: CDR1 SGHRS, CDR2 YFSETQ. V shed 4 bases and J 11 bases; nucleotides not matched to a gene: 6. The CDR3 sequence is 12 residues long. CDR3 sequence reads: CASSPDRTSIYF. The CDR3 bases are TGCGCCAGCAGCCCGGACAGGACCTCCATATATTTT.

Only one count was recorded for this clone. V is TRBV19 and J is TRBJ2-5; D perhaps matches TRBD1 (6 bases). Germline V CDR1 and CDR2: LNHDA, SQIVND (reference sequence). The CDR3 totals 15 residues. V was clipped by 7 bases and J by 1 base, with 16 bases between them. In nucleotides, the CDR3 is TGTGCCAGTAAGAACCGGGACATCTTCCAAGAGACCCAGTACTTC. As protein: CASKNRDIFQETQYF.

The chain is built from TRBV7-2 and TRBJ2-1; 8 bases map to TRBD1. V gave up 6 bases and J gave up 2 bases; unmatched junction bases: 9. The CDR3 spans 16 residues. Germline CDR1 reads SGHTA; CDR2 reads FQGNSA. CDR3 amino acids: CASRQGGQNTYNEQFF. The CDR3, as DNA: TGTGCCAGCAGACAGGGGGGACAGAACACCTACAATGAGCAGTTCTTC.

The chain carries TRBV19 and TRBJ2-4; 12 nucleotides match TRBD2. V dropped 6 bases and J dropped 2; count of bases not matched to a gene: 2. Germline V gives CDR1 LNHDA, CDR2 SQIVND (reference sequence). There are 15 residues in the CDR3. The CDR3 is CASSGTSGSKNIQYF. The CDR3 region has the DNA TGTGCCAGTAGCGGGACTAGCGGGTCCAAAAACATTCAGTACTTC.

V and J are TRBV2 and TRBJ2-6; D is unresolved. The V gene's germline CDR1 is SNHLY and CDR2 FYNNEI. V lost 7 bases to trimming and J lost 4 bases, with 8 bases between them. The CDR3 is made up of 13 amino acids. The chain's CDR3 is CASNLPGANVLTF. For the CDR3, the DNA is TGTGCCAGCAATCTTCCGGGGGCCAACGTCCTGACTTTC.

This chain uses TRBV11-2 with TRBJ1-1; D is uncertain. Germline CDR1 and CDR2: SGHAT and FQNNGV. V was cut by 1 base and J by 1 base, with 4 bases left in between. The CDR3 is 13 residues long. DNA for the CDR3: TGTGCCAGCAGCTTAGGTCAGAACACTGAAGCTTTCTTT. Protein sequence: CASSLGQNTEAFF.

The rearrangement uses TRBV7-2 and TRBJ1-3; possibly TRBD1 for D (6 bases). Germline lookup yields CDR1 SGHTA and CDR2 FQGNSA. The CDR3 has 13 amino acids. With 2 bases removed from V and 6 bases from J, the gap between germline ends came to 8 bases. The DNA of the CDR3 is TGTGCCAGCAGCTTAAACAGGGCAAACACCATATATTTT. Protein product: CASSLNRANTIYF.

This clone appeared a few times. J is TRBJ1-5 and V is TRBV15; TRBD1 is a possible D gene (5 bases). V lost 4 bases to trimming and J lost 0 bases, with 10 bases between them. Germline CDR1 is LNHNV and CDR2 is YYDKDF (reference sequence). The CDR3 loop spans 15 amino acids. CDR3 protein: CATSTVDSSNQPQHF. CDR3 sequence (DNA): TGTGCCACCAGCACCGTAGACAGTAGCAATCAGCCCCAGCATTTT.

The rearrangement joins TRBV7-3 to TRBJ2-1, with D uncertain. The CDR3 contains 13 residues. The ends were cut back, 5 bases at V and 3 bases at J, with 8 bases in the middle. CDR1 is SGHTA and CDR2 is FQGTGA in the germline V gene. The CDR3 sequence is CASSPSNYNEQFF. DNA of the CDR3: TGTGCCAGCAGCCCCAGTAACTACAATGAGCAGTTCTTC. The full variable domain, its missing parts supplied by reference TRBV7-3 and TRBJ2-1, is GAGVSQTPSNKVTEKGKYVELRCDPISGHTALYWYRQSLGQGPEFLIYFQGTGAADDSGLPNDRFFAVRPEGSVSTLKIQRTERGDSAVYLCASSPSNYNEQFFGPGTRLTVL.

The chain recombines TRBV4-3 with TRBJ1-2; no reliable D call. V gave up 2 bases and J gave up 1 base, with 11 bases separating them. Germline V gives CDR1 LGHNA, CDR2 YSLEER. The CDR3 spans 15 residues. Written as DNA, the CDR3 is TGCGCCAGCAGCCAACGACTCCGTGTTAACTATGGCTACACCTTC. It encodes CASSQRLRVNYGYTF.

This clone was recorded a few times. The DNA for the CDR3 is TGTGCCAGCAGCCGGGGGGCCAGGGGTGGGTACGAGCAGTACTTC. Amino acids: CASSRGARGGYEQYF. The chain joins TRBV27 to TRBJ2-7, with a possible D match to TRBD2 (7 bases). Germline lookup yields CDR1 MNHEY and CDR2 SMNVEV (reference sequence). The germline V and J ends were trimmed by 6 bases and 4 bases, with 19 bases remaining between them. The CDR3 is 15 residues long.

CDR3 amino acids: CASSTRDYQETQYF. The CDR3 DNA reads TGTGCCAGCAGTACCCGGGATTATCAAGAGACCCAGTACTTC. The V gene is TRBV27, the J gene TRBJ2-5; maybe TRBD2 (5 bases). CDR1 MNHEY and CDR2 SMNVEV come from the germline V gene (reference sequence). V was pared by 5 bases and J by 2 bases, with 12 bases between. CDR3 size: 14 residues.